This TCR beta chain was observed in a study of technical replicates of blood from a handful of donors. CDR3 length: 14 residues. Germline trimming cut 7 bases from V and 4 bases from J; bases unmatched to any gene: 6. Germline values: CDR1 MNHNS, CDR2 SASEGT. The protocol was immunoSEQ multiplex PCR, while the TCRdb copy is restricted to in-frame clones and leaves out a portion. The table has 50,000 to 70,000 clones, roughly 93% seen once. The chain is built from TRBV6-1 and TRBJ2-5; 10 nucleotides match TRBD2. The source is a human donor in good health. Some clones in this sample may be carry-over from other donors' samples. The sequenced sample consisted of PBMCs. CDR3 region: CASKAGGLGETQYF. The CDR3 DNA reads as TGTGCCAGCAAAGCGGGGGGGCTAGGAGAGACCCAGTACTTC.